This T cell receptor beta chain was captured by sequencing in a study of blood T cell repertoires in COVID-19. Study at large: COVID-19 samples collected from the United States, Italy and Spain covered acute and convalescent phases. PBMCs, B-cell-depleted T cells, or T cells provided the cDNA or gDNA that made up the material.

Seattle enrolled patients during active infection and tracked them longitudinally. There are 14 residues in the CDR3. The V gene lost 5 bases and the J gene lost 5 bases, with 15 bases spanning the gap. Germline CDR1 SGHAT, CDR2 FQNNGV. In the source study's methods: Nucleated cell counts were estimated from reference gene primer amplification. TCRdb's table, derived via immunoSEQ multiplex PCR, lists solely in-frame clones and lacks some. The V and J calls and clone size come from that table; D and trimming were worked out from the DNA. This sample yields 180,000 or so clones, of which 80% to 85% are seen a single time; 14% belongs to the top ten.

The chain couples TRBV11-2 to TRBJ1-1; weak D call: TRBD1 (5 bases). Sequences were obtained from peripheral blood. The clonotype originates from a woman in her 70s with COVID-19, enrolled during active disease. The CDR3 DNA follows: TGTGCCAGCAGCGGCAGGGTTGGGGGGACTGAAGCTTTCTTT. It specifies CASSGRVGGTEAFF.